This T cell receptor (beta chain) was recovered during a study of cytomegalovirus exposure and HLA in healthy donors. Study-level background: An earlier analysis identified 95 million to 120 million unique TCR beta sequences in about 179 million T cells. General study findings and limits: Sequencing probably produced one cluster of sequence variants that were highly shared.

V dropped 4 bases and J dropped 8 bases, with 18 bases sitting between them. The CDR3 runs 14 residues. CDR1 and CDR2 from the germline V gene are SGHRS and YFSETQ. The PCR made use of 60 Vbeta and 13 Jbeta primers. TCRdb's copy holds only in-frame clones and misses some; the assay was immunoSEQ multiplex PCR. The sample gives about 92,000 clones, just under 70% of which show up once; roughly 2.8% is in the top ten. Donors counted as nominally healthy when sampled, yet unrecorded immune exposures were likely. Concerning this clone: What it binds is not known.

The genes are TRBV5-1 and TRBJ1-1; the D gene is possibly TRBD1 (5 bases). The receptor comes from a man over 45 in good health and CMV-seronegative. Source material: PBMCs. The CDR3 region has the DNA TGCGCCAGCAGCGATGCCAGTGGGGCAGACGAAGCTTTCTTT. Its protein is CASSDASGADEAFF.